This T cell receptor (beta chain) emerged from a study of post-analysis software for immune sequencing data (dated by TCRdb to about 2015). Study-wide context: The recorded disease courses included relapsing-remitting, secondary progressive and progressive-relapsing multiple sclerosis, and some patients had no subtype annotation. A subset of samples was prepared in parallel using single-end sample barcoding, then pooled and co-amplified after Illumina adapter ligation. The multiple sclerosis patient repertoires were compared with 11 previously published healthy control repertoires from donors aged 6 to 25 years. The research as a whole found: When samples were clustered directly using the F measure, samples prepared in the same batch co-clustered strongly, which prompted a batch-effect correction. The multiple sclerosis patient group was slightly younger than the control group. Roughly 5 TRBV segments, including TRBV5-6, TRBV5-1 and TRBV20-1, were significantly more frequent in patients than controls. Compared with controls, multiple sclerosis patients had significantly lower normalized Chao1 diversity, a finding suggesting substantial peripheral T-cell clonal expansion.

Preparation of the library involved PCR. Sequencing instrument: Illumina HiSeq 2500. To reduce PCR and sequencing biases, unique molecular identifiers were built into the TCR beta cDNA libraries. Some 500,000 cDNA molecules were obtained per 1 to 10 million input T cells, so each molecule approximated one T cell. Patient libraries were prepared and sequenced with the same protocol used for the earlier healthy control dataset. Samples belonging to the same batch were prepared together, multiplexed and sequenced on a shared HiSeq lane. The authors' pipeline ran thus. Raw barcoded reads were processed with MIGEC, and single-read molecular identifier groups were discarded before consensus assembly and CDR3 extraction. Clonotype tables were post-analysed with VDJtools, normalizing diversity by down-sampling all datasets to the smallest sample size. Repertoire overlap clustering matched CDR3 amino acid but not nucleotide sequences to correct batch-related cross-sample contamination. TCRdb reprocessing: public reads trimmed at Q25 with fastp, clones called with MiXCR, in-frame beta chains kept. For every CDR3 protein sequence, its rows merge into one entry that carries the most common genes and DNA. The V and J calls shown here were made by TCRdb, not taken from the authors' results. In all, the sample holds roughly 730,000 distinct CDR3 sequences, and 30% of those were seen once. In total, the top ten clones hold about 0.5% of the sample.

V is clipped by 5 bases and J by 0 bases, and the sequence between their germline boundaries is 8 bases long. Measured from the cysteine to the phenylalanine, the CDR3 is 14 residues long. CDR3 DNA is the only sequence kept; it has 42 bases, read in frame from the first base. Taken from the germline V gene, the CDR1 and CDR2 loops are SGHVS and FQNEAQ. To demonstrate the VDJtools post-analysis software, TCR beta repertoires were profiled from the peripheral blood of 10 to 15 young patients with multiple sclerosis. The patients with multiple sclerosis were children and adolescents between roughly 6 and 17 years of age. As for this clonotype: The clone's antigen remains unknown. Per-base quality was not reported, and no clone a single base away is much larger than it.

This clonotype was sampled from a girl under 18 with multiple sclerosis. Specimen: blood. Recombination linked TRBV7-8 to TRBJ2-4; no D gene is confidently identified. The nucleotide sequence reads TGTGCCAGCAGCCCGACGTTAGCCAAAAACATTCAGTACTTC. It is translated as CASSPTLAKNIQYF.